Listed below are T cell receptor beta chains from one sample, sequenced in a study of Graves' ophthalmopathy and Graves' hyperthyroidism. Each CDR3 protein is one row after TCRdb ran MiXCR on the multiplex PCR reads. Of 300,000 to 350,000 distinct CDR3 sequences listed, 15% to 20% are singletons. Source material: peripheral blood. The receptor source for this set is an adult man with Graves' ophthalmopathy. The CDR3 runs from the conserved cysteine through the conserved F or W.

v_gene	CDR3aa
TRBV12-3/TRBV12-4	CASSLGTSRVEQYF
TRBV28	CAAGGASSYNSPLHF
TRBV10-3	CAISDPSNSNQPQHF
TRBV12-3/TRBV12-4	CASSSRQGMNTEAFF
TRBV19	CASSIEPSNTEAFF
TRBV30	CAWSGGTRRAKNIQYF
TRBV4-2	CASSALAGDETQYF
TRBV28	CARIQGEMYQPQHF
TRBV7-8	CASSSAGGRETQYF
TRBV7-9	CASSHSGGGPYGYTF
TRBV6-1	CASRTSGNTEAFF
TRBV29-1	CSVAGTGITF
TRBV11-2	CASSLNPGGGGGQTQYF
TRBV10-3	CAISVIWIGREGFEQYF
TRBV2	CASSRTSGRLAKNIQYF
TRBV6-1	CASRIAGVGYEQYF